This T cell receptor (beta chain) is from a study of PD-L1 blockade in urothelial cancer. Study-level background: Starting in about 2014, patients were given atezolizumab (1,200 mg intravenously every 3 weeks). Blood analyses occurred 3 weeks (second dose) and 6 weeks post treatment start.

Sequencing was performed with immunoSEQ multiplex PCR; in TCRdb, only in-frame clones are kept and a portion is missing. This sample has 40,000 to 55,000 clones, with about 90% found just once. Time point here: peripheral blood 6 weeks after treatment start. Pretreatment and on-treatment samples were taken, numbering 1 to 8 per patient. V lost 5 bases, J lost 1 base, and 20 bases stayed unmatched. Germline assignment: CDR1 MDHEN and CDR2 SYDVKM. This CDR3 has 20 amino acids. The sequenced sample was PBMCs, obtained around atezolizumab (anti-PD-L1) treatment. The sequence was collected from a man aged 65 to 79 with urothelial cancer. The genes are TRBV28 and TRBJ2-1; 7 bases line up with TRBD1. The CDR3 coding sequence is TGTGCCAGCAGTACAAATTACAGGGGTAAAGTCCGTAGGTCCTACAATGAGCAGTTCTTC. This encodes CASSTNYRGKVRRSYNEQFF.